This T cell receptor (beta chain) comes out of a study of blood T cells in healthy people across ages. Study observations and caveats: Relative to aged donors, long-lived donors carried more naive CD4+ cells and displayed higher diversity. Older individuals had lower TCR beta diversity per million T cells (the decline was roughly linear).

Worth noting for this clonotype: Its specificity is unknown.

Trimming left V 2 bases short and J 0 bases short, with 15 bases between. Germline V gene data show CDR1 as SGHRS and CDR2 as YFSETQ. This CDR3 is 16 amino acids long. Then a second PCR, running roughly 6 to 11 cycles, was carried out with a sample-barcoded 5' primer and a J-beta primer mix. Using its own MiXCR run on the 5' RACE reads, TCRdb lists one record per CDR3 protein. The table lists approximately 800,000 distinct CDR3 sequences, around half of them singletons. The TCR comes from a man of 80 years or more in good health. V is TRBV5-1 and J is TRBJ2-7; D not certain. The sequenced sample was blood. CDR3 loop: CASSFGYTRASYEQYF. The CDR3 DNA is TGCGCCAGCAGCTTTGGCTACACACGTGCCTCCTACGAGCAGTACTTC. Filled out from reference TRBV5-1 and TRBJ2-7, the complete variable domain reads KAGVTQTPRYLIKTRGQQVTLSCSPISGHRSVSWYQQTPGQGLQFLFEYFSETQRNKGNFPGRFSGRQFSNSRSEMNVSTLELGDSALYLCASSFGYTRASYEQYFGPGTRLTVT.